The entry below describes one TCR beta chain. The target antigen is unknown. With V trimmed by 7 bases and J by 4 bases, 8 bases remained unmatched. The length of the CDR3 is 14 residues. Germline assignment: CDR1 SGHNT and CDR2 YYREEE (reference sequence). The data derive from a study of CD8 T cells in Susac syndrome. Study conclusions and caveats: No clonal expansion appeared among CD4+ T cells in Susac patients.

Sequencing of TCR beta was undertaken in CD8+ and CD4+ T cells derived from blood. Negative isolation was used for CD8+ and CD4+ T cells, and FACS enrichment was applied to TEMRA cells. RNA in amounts of about 0.45 to 1 ug was reverse transcribed with random hexamers. MiXCR was run by TCRdb on the immunoSEQ multiplex PCR reads, yielding one entry per CDR3 protein. This sample has some 250,000 distinct CDR3 sequences, with 90% to 97% found just once. The chain employs TRBV5-4 and TRBJ2-5; 9 bases are shared with TRBD2. This TCR came from a human donor with Susac syndrome. Material: CD4+ T cells from PBMCs. The CDR3 sequence: CASGPAGGGETQYF. For the CDR3, the DNA is TGTGCCAGCGGGCCAGCGGGAGGAGGAGAGACCCAGTACTTC.